This is a list of T cell receptor beta chains from one sample in a study of shared clonotypes between healthy human individuals. Data came from immunoSEQ multiplex PCR; TCRdb stores just in-frame clones and leaves some out. Found here are 2 million to 2.5 million clones, under 95% of them singletons; the top ten hold 0.3% to 0.45%. Specimen: naive CD4+ T cells from PBMCs. All receptors come from a man between 18 and 35 years old in good health. Some clones in this sample may be carry-over from other donors' samples. The CDR3 runs from the conserved cysteine through the conserved F or W. A D gene is named only where the DNA matches it firmly. Expanded clones are given a class, and other clones once, few, many or no size at all.

NA	TRBJ2-7	TRBV10-3	NA	TGTGCCATCAGTGATGGGGCCAGGGGCTACGAGCAGTACTTC	CAISDGARGYEQYF
NA	TRBJ1-5	TRBV28	NA	TGTGCCAGCAGCTCTCCTTCTGATGCGGATCAGCCCCAGCATTTT	CASSSPSDADQPQHF
NA	TRBJ2-7	TRBV7-3	NA	TGTGCCAGCAGCCAGGGACCGGCCTACGAGCAGTACTTC	CASSQGPAYEQYF
NA	TRBJ2-1	TRBV28	TRBD2	TGTGCCAGCAGCTCGACTAGCGTCGGCTACAATGAGCAGTTCTTC	CASSSTSVGYNEQFF
NA	TRBJ2-2	TRBV21-1	NA	TGTGCCAGCAGCTTACCGGGAGCTAACACCGGGGAGCTGTTTTTT	CASSLPGANTGELFF
NA	TRBJ2-1	TRBV5-1	TRBD2	TGCGCCAGCAGCTTGGAGGGCGGGAGGGCCCGTGAGCAGTTCTTC	CASSLEGGRAREQFF
once	TRBJ2-6	TRBV28	NA	TGTGCCAGCAGTTCCCTCCGCCTGAAAGGGCGGCCTGGGGCCAACGTCCTGACTTTC	CASSSLRLKGRPGANVLTF
NA	TRBJ2-1	TRBV9	TRBD2	TGTGCCAGCAGCAAGGGCGGGAGGGCCTACAATGAGCAGTTCTTC	CASSKGGRAYNEQFF
NA	TRBJ1-6	TRBV5-8	NA	TGTGCCAGCAGCCCCAAACAGGGTGGGGCCCTCCACTTT	CASSPKQGGALHF
NA	TRBJ2-3	TRBV5-1	TRBD2	TGCGCCAGCAGCCAGCGGGACAGCACAGATACGCAGTATTTT	CASSQRDSTDTQYF
NA	TRBJ2-3	TRBV29-1	TRBD2	TGCAGCGGAGGGCTAGCGGGCACAGATACGCAGTATTTT	CSGGLAGTDTQYF
NA	TRBJ1-2	TRBV6-5	NA	TGTGCCAGCAGCGCCTATGGCTACACCTTC	CASSAYGYTF
NA	TRBJ1-3	TRBV9	NA	TGTGCCAGCAGCGCTACTACCGGGACGGGACGGTCTGGAAACACCATATATTTT	CASSATTGTGRSGNTIYF
NA	TRBJ2-7	TRBV7-6	TRBD2	TGTGCCAGCAGCTTAGCATTTCGGACTAGCGGGAGGCCAAGCGAGCAGTACTTC	CASSLAFRTSGRPSEQYF
NA	TRBJ1-5	TRBV28	TRBD1	TGTGCCAGCAGTTCGCCGGGACAGGGGGACAATCAGCCCCAGCATTTT	CASSSPGQGDNQPQHF
NA	TRBJ2-1	TRBV6-1	NA	TGTGCCAGTTTAGCGTGGACGATCTACAATGAGCAGTTCTTC	CASLAWTIYNEQFF
NA	TRBJ1-3	TRBV28	NA	TGTGCCAGCAGTTCCCCCTTGAAAGGCTCTGGAAACACCATATATTTT	CASSSPLKGSGNTIYF
NA	TRBJ1-2	TRBV6-1	NA	TGTGCCAGCAGGTTAAGTATTAACTATGGCTACACCTTC	CASRLSINYGYTF
NA	TRBJ2-7	TRBV4-3	NA	TGCGCCAGCAGCCAAGTCCTCTCCTACGAGCAGTACTTC	CASSQVLSYEQYF
NA	TRBJ2-1	TRBV5-1	NA	TGCGCCAGCAGGTCGCAGGACGGATCCTACAATGAGCAGTTCTTC	CASRSQDGSYNEQFF
NA	TRBJ2-5	TRBV6-5	NA	TGTGCCAGCAGCCCATCGTTCAGGGCAGAGACCCAGTACTTC	CASSPSFRAETQYF
NA	TRBJ2-3	TRBV5-1	TRBD2	TGCGCCAGCAGCGACTGGGGGACTAGCGGGAGTAGAGCAGATACGCAGTATTTT	CASSDWGTSGSRADTQYF